This T cell receptor (beta chain) emerged from a study of cytomegalovirus exposure and HLA in healthy donors. Study conclusions and caveats: Evidence from a later analysis indicated that most CMV-associated TCR beta chains looked HLA-restricted. No immune exposure information besides CMV serostatus was available.

Both 60 Vbeta primers and 13 Jbeta primers went into the PCR. Measured with immunoSEQ multiplex PCR; TCRdb has only the in-frame clones, and not every one. The data contain around 210,000 clones, more than 75% of them singletons. With respect to this clone: The antigen is undetermined.

This receptor was identified in a girl aged 2 to 9 in good health and CMV-seronegative. Material for sequencing was PBMCs.

Here the CDR3 DNA reads TGCGCCAGCAGCCAAGATTTAACGAGTCGGTCCTACAATGAGCAGTTCTTC. This codes for CASSQDLTSRSYNEQFF. The V and J genes are TRBV4-1 and TRBJ2-1; no clear D. V lost 0 bases and J 1 base, leaving 13 bases between the germline ends. CDR3 length equals 17 residues. Germline V gene sequence: CDR1 MGHRA, CDR2 YSYEKL.